These 14 T cell receptor beta chains were all obtained from the same sample, sequenced in a study of cytomegalovirus exposure and HLA in healthy donors. The PCR employed 60 Vbeta primers together with 13 Jbeta primers. Clones were sequenced by immunoSEQ multiplex PCR, and TCRdb holds only the in-frame ones, with some missing. The sample includes fewer than 130,000 clones, 74% seen only once; the top ten take more than 2%. Sample: PBMCs. These receptors were obtained from a man in his forties or fifties in good health and CMV-seropositive.

The chain has TRBV18 and TRBJ2-7; 7 bases are shared with TRBD1. Germline loops: CDR1 KGHSH, CDR2 LQKENI. The CDR3 runs 14 residues. The ends lost 3 bases at V and 3 bases at J; junction bases unmatched: 5. CDR3 nucleotide sequence: TGTGCCAGCTCACCCGGGACAGCAGGCTACGAGCAGTACTTC. Its translation: CASSPGTAGYEQYF.

This clone has more than one count but fewer than ten. This rearrangement joins TRBV15 to TRBJ1-2, with 10 bases that match TRBD1. With 5 bases clipped from V and 7 bases from J, the junction kept 10 bases outside the gene matches. The length of the CDR3 is 15 residues. Germline V gene sequence: CDR1 LNHNV, CDR2 YYDKDF (reference sequence). The CDR3 coding sequence is TGTGCCACCAGCTCCCGGACAGGGGGAAATAGTGGCTACACCTTC. It yields the protein CATSSRTGGNSGYTF.

The chain recombines TRBV2 with TRBJ1-1; 9 bases map to TRBD1. Germline CDR1 reads SNHLY; CDR2 reads FYNNEI. The CDR3 length is 13 residues. Losses at the gene ends were 6 bases for V and 1 base for J; bases not matched to a gene: 0. As DNA, the CDR3 is TGTGCCAGCAGGGGACAGGGGAACACTGAAGCTTTCTTT. It is translated as CASRGQGNTEAFF.

This chain joins TRBV4-1 and TRBJ2-7; 9 nucleotides match TRBD1. Germline V gene data show CDR1 as MGHRA and CDR2 as YSYEKL. This CDR3 is built from 15 residues. With 4 bases clipped from V and 7 bases from J, the junction kept 11 bases outside the gene matches. CDR3 loop: CASSLLRDRVGEQYF. Here the CDR3 DNA reads TGCGCCAGCAGCCTCCTCCGGGACAGGGTCGGAGAGCAGTACTTC.

The rearrangement joins TRBV20-1 to TRBJ1-2; D unresolved. This CDR3 has 11 residues. The germline CDR1 and CDR2 sequences are DFQATT and SNEGSKA (reference sequence). The germline V and J ends were trimmed by 5 bases and 8 bases, with 12 bases remaining between them. Here the CDR3 reads CSAPPLEGYTF. CDR3 bases: TGCAGTGCTCCCCCTCTGGAGGGCTACACCTTC.

The rearrangement joins TRBV7-6 to TRBJ1-6; D unclear. The length of the CDR3 is 13 residues. From germline, CDR1 is SGHVS and CDR2 FNYEAQ. The germline V and J ends were trimmed by 2 bases and 13 bases, with 12 bases remaining between them. The CDR3 loop reads CASSLSREFPLHF. In DNA, the CDR3 is TGTGCCAGCAGCTTATCGAGGGAGTTTCCCCTCCACTTT.

The chain couples TRBV5-1 to TRBJ1-2, with TRBD1 identical over 11 bases. The CDR3 covers 16 residues. CDR1 and CDR2 from the germline V gene are SGHRS and YFSETQ. V lost 3 bases, J lost 4 bases, and 8 bases stayed unmatched. CDR3 DNA: TGCGCCAGCAGCTCGATGGGACAGGGGGACTTCTATGGCTACACCTTC. Protein: CASSSMGQGDFYGYTF.

This rearrangement joins TRBV11-2 to TRBJ2-3, with TRBD2 matching 9 bases. The germline CDR1 and CDR2 sequences are SGHAT and FQNNGV. The CDR3 spans 17 residues. Unmatched junction bases numbered 15, after V lost 5 bases and J lost 6 bases. CDR3 nucleotides: TGTGCCAGCAGCCCACCAAATAGCGGGAGTGGCGGGGATACGCAGTATTTT. Translation gives CASSPPNSGSGGDTQYF.

This clone appeared once. The rearrangement uses TRBV5-1 and TRBJ2-5; 8 bases map to TRBD1. Per the germline V gene, CDR1 is SGHRS and CDR2 is YFSETQ. The CDR3 spans 15 residues. V trimming: 0 bases; J trimming: 5 bases; junction bases outside the gene matches: 6. CDR3 sequence reads: CASSLVGTGRETQYF. The CDR3 DNA is TGCGCCAGCAGCTTGGTAGGGACAGGAAGGGAGACCCAGTACTTC.

There are a few counts of this clone. The CDR3 bases are TGCGCCAGCAGCCCCGACACCGGGAGGGGCAATGAGCAGTTCTTC. Translating gives CASSPDTGRGNEQFF. The genes are TRBV5-1 and TRBJ2-1, with TRBD2 matching over 8 bases. This CDR3 spans 15 amino acids. V dropped 4 bases and J dropped 6; count of bases not matched to a gene: 9. Germline V lookup: CDR1 SGHRS, CDR2 YFSETQ.

The sample holds one count of this clone. The sample carries other DNA sequences with the same CDR3. This chain connects TRBV5-1 to TRBJ2-7; 8 bases fit TRBD2. This CDR3 spans 15 amino acids. J lost 1 base, V lost 0 bases, and 3 bases had no gene match. Germline V gene data show CDR1 as SGHRS and CDR2 as YFSETQ. The CDR3 bases are TGCGCCAGCAGCTTGGTAGCGGGGTCTTCCTACGAGCAGTACTTC. It is translated as CASSLVAGSSYEQYF. Filled out from reference TRBV5-1 and TRBJ2-7, the complete variable domain reads KAGVTQTPRYLIKTRGQQVTLSCSPISGHRSVSWYQQTPGQGLQFLFEYFSETQRNKGNFPGRFSGRQFSNSRSEMNVSTLELGDSALYLCASSLVAGSSYEQYFGPGTRLTVT.

V gene TRBV27 combines with J gene TRBJ1-1, with D perhaps TRBD1 (5 bases). CDR1 and CDR2 (germline): MNHEY, SMNVEV (reference sequence). This CDR3 is 12 amino acids long. The ends were cut back, 4 bases at V and 8 bases at J, with 11 bases in the middle. The CDR3 here is CASSSGGGEAFF. The CDR3 DNA reads TGTGCCAGCAGTTCCGGGGGAGGCGAAGCTTTCTTT.

This chain uses TRBV4-1 with TRBJ2-5, with D perhaps TRBD2 (5 bases). The J call may be faulty, since TRBJ2-7 better matches the DNA end. Per germline, CDR1 MGHRA and CDR2 YSYEKL. The CDR3 loop spans 14 amino acids. CDR3 loop: CASSQGPREYEQYF. The CDR3 DNA follows: TGCGCCAGCAGCCAAGGGCCCCGGGAATACGAGCAGTACTTC.

The chain carries TRBV5-5 and TRBJ2-1; TRBD1 matches 9 bases. J was trimmed by 9 bases and V by 2 bases; bases with no gene match: 6. The germline V gene has CDR1 SGHKS and CDR2 YYEKEE (reference sequence). This CDR3 comprises 14 residues. CDR3 loop: CASSFWTGEGEQFF. The DNA of the CDR3 is TGTGCCAGCAGCTTCTGGACAGGGGAGGGTGAGCAGTTCTTC. The full variable domain, with the rest looked up from reference TRBV5-5 and TRBJ2-1, is DAGVTQSPTHLIKTRGQQVTLRCSPISGHKSVSWYQQVLGQGPQFIFQYYEKEERGRGNFPDRFSARQFPNYSSELNVNALLLGDSALYLCASSFWTGEGEQFFGPGTRLTVL.